These T cell receptor beta chains were read from a single sample in a study of shared clonotypes between healthy human individuals. The protocol was immunoSEQ multiplex PCR, while the TCRdb copy is restricted to in-frame clones and leaves out a portion. The sample includes about 2.3 million clones, 80% to 95% seen only once; the top ten take under 0.45%. Material: naive CD4+ T cells from PBMCs. These TCRs come from a man younger than 30 in good health. Some clones in this sample may be carry-over from other donors' samples. CDR3s include the opening cysteine and the closing phenylalanine or tryptophan. D genes are given only for firm matches. Clone size is shown for a subset of rows, as once, few, many or a class of expanded clone.

size,J,D,V,DNA,CDR3
NA,TRBJ2-7,TRBD2,TRBV5-4,TGTGCCAGCAGCCCAGCGGGAGGACCGACCCTAACGGGCGAGCAGTACTTC,CASSPAGGPTLTGEQYF
few,TRBJ1-2,NA,TRBV5-5,TGTGCCAGCAGCTTGGGGGCGACAGAGATCTATGGCTACACCTTC,CASSLGATEIYGYTF
NA,TRBJ1-1,TRBD1,TRBV11-2,TGTGCCAGCAGCACAGGACAGGGATCGAACACTGAAGCTTTCTTT,CASSTGQGSNTEAFF
once,TRBJ2-5,TRBD1,TRBV5-4,TGTGCCAGCAGCAGGGGGCGGGAGACCCAGTACTTC,CASSRGRETQYF
NA,TRBJ2-3,TRBD2,TRBV10-1,TGCGCCAGCAGTGAGTCTATAGCGGGAGGCTCAGATACGCAGTATTTT,CASSESIAGGSDTQYF
NA,TRBJ2-4,TRBD2,TRBV7-9,TGTGCCAGCAATAGACTAGCGGGAGACGCCAAAAACATTCAGTACTTC,CASNRLAGDAKNIQYF
NA,TRBJ2-7,NA,TRBV5-4,TGTGCCAGCAGCCAATCATGGGATGGCTCCTACGAGCAGTACTTC,CASSQSWDGSYEQYF
NA,TRBJ1-4,NA,TRBV6-1,TGTGCCAGCAGTGATCGGGCGGTTGGAGAAAAACTGTTTTTT,CASSDRAVGEKLFF
NA,TRBJ2-7,NA,TRBV11-2,TGTGCCAGCAGCTTGCAGACTAGTTCTCGCGAGCAGTACTTC,CASSLQTSSREQYF
NA,TRBJ1-1,NA,TRBV7-2,TGTGCCAGCAGATTAACCCAGGGGTTAACCGAAGCTTTCTTT,CASRLTQGLTEAFF
NA,TRBJ2-1,TRBD2,TRBV4-2,TGTGCCAGCAGCCAAGATAGGGATAGCGGGGCCGTCTCCAGCAATGAGCAGTTCTTC,CASSQDRDSGAVSSNEQFF
once,TRBJ2-7,TRBD2,TRBV28,TGTGCCAGCACCCCGACGGGAGGGGGCTCCTACGAGCAGTACTTC,CASTPTGGGSYEQYF
NA,TRBJ2-2,TRBD1,TRBV19,TGTGCCAGTAGTTTAGGGGGCGCGAACACCGGGGAGCTGTTTTTT,CASSLGGANTGELFF
once,TRBJ2-1,TRBD2,TRBV18,TGTGCCAGCTCACCATTCCTGCGGGGGAACTACAATGAGCAGTTCTTC,CASSPFLRGNYNEQFF
NA,TRBJ1-1,NA,TRBV18,TGTGCCAGCTCACAGAGACAGAACCCGGACACTGAAGCTTTCTTT,CASSQRQNPDTEAFF
NA,TRBJ2-4,TRBD1,TRBV5-1,TGCGCCAGCAGCCCGAGGACAGGTACGACCAAAAACATTCAGTACTTC,CASSPRTGTTKNIQYF
NA,TRBJ2-3,TRBD2,TRBV28,TGTGCCAGCGCCAGGACTAGCGGCACAGATACGCAGTATTTT,CASARTSGTDTQYF
NA,TRBJ2-3,TRBD2,TRBV27,TGTGCCAGCAGTTTCGCGGGACTAGCGGGAGATAGTAACACAGATACGCAGTATTTT,CASSFAGLAGDSNTDTQYF
once,TRBJ2-7,NA,TRBV18,TGTGCCAGCTCACCACTAGGACCCACCCTTCCCCCCGGTGGGGAGCAGTACTTC,CASSPLGPTLPPGGEQYF
NA,TRBJ2-7,NA,TRBV5-1,TGCGCCAGCAGCTTGTTCGGACAGTTCGCAAGCTCCTACGAGCAGTACTTC,CASSLFGQFASSYEQYF
NA,TRBJ2-5,NA,TRBV18,TGTGCCAGCCGATTCAGAGGGGAGACCCAGTACTTC,CASRFRGETQYF
few,TRBJ1-1,TRBD1,TRBV5-6,TGTGCCAGCAGCAGGACAGGGGTAGCTGAAGCTTTCTTT,CASSRTGVAEAFF
NA,TRBJ1-2,NA,TRBV29-1,TGCAGCGTTGACAGAAGCTACACCTTC,CSVDRSYTF
NA,TRBJ1-2,TRBD1,TRBV4-2,TGTGCCAGCAGCCAAGTAGCAGGGGGCTGGGAATATGGCGGCTACACCTTC,CASSQVAGGWEYGGYTF
once,TRBJ2-5,NA,TRBV18,TGTGCCAGCTCCTGGGGTAGCCGAGAGACCCAGTACTTC,CASSWGSRETQYF
NA,TRBJ2-5,NA,TRBV4-3,TGCGCCAGCAGCCAAGTCCGTACTAGCAGGGAGACCCAGTACTTC,CASSQVRTSRETQYF
once,TRBJ2-5,NA,TRBV5-8,TGTGCCAGCAGCCAGGGTCAGCGTTCTATCGGGGAGACCCAGTACTTC,CASSQGQRSIGETQYF
NA,TRBJ1-1,TRBD1,TRBV18,TGTGCCAGCTCCCCCCCCAAGGGGGCGTTCACTGAAGCTTTCTTT,CASSPPKGAFTEAFF
NA,TRBJ2-1,TRBD2,TRBV11-2,TGTGCCAGCAGCACTCCCGGGACTAGCGCCTACAATGAGCAGTTCTTC,CASSTPGTSAYNEQFF
NA,TRBJ2-2,NA,TRBV7-6,TGTGCCAGCAGCTTAGTTATCCCGGCCAGGACGAACACCGGGGAGCTGTTTTTT,CASSLVIPARTNTGELFF
NA,TRBJ2-5,TRBD2,TRBV7-8,TGTGCCAGCAGCTTATCGATCGCGGGAGGGCCCGAGGAGACCCAGTACTTC,CASSLSIAGGPEETQYF
NA,TRBJ1-1,NA,TRBV5-4,TGTGCCAGCAGTCACCCGGGACGGATGAACACTGAAGCTTTCTTT,CASSHPGRMNTEAFF
NA,TRBJ2-7,NA,TRBV25-1,TGTGCCAGCAGTGTAATGGGGGGAGACGAGCAGTACTTC,CASSVMGGDEQYF
NA,TRBJ2-7,NA,TRBV5-6,TGTGCCAGCAGCTTGGCGCGGTACGAGCAGTACTTC,CASSLARYEQYF
NA,TRBJ2-5,TRBD2,TRBV5-5,TGTGCCAGCAGCTCTAATAGCGGGAGGGCCTTAGAGACCCAGTACTTC,CASSSNSGRALETQYF
once,TRBJ2-3,NA,TRBV9,TGTGCCAGCAGCAACCGGGCCTCTGGGACAGATACGCAGTATTTT,CASSNRASGTDTQYF
few,TRBJ1-5,NA,TRBV10-3,TGTGCCATCAGGGACGCTAGCAATCAGCCCCAGCATTTT,CAIRDASNQPQHF
NA,TRBJ2-3,TRBD1,TRBV7-9,TGTGCCAGCAGCTTCGACAGGGGAGGAGATACGCAGTATTTT,CASSFDRGGDTQYF
NA,TRBJ2-3,TRBD2,TRBV5-1,TGCGCCAGCAGCTTGGCCAGTAGCGGGACCACAGATACGCAGTATTTT,CASSLASSGTTDTQYF
once,TRBJ1-2,TRBD1,TRBV30,TGTGCCTGGCACAGGGGGCTTAGGGGTGGCTACACCTTC,CAWHRGLRGGYTF
NA,TRBJ1-3,NA,TRBV10-2,TGCGCCAGCAGCGCAGTCTCTGGAAACACCATATATTTT,CASSAVSGNTIYF
NA,TRBJ2-7,NA,TRBV13,TGTGCCAGCAGCTTTGCTAGGGGCGGCTCCTACGAGCAGTACTTC,CASSFARGGSYEQYF
NA,TRBJ2-4,NA,TRBV4-2,TGTGCCAGCAGCCAAGATACGACAGGTCCCAGAAACATTCAGTACTTC,CASSQDTTGPRNIQYF
NA,TRBJ2-2,NA,TRBV28,TGTGCCAGCAATACGGGGACTCCCGGGGAGCTGTTTTTT,CASNTGTPGELFF
NA,TRBJ2-5,NA,TRBV7-9,TGTGCCAGCAGCCTGACGGGATATGGAGAGACCCAGTACTTC,CASSLTGYGETQYF
NA,TRBJ1-4,NA,TRBV30,TGTGCCTGGAGTGGGACTGGAAAACTGTTTTTT,CAWSGTGKLFF
NA,TRBJ1-4,TRBD1,TRBV5-4,TGTGCCAGCAGCGGGGGGACAGGAACAACTAATGAAAAACTGTTTTTT,CASSGGTGTTNEKLFF
NA,TRBJ2-1,NA,TRBV30,TGTGCCTGGAGTGTACTGGCGGCCAAATCCTACAATGAGCAGTTCTTC,CAWSVLAAKSYNEQFF
few,TRBJ1-1,TRBD1,TRBV5-1,TGCGCCAGCAGCCAGGGGGGGAACACTGAAGCTTTCTTT,CASSQGGNTEAFF
NA,TRBJ1-5,NA,TRBV15,TGTGCCACCAGCGGAGGAGGGAGGTTGGGTGAGGGCAATCAGCCCCAGCATTTT,CATSGGGRLGEGNQPQHF